This T cell receptor (beta chain) was captured in a study of T cells in Graves' hyperthyroidism and ophthalmopathy. Amplification yielded TCR beta CDR3 regions, with RNA transcripts as the source. TCR CDR3 regions were first amplified by RT-PCR with HTBI primers. MiXCR, run by TCRdb on the multiplex PCR reads, gives a single entry per CDR3 protein. The sample shows around 500,000 distinct CDR3 sequences, approximately 23% of them seen only once. Between the trimmed V and J ends, which lost 10 bases and 4 bases, there was a span of 13 bases. Germline V gene lookup returns CDR1 ENHRY and CDR2 SYGVKD. The CDR3 extends over 13 amino acids.

J is TRBJ1-4 and V is TRBV10-3, with D uncertain. Material: blood. This TCR derives from a woman in her 70s with Graves' ophthalmopathy. The CDR3 sequence: CATTGDVNEKLFF. CDR3 bases: TGTGCCACCACCGGTGACGTTAATGAAAAACTGTTTTTT.